The source of this T cell receptor beta chain is a study of glioma-infiltrating T cells. General observations from the study: Very few CDR3 sequences were shared between tissue and blood.

The iRepertoire nested amplicon-rescue multiplex PCR amplified TCR alpha and beta CDR3s from RNA. MiXCR, run by TCRdb on the multiplex PCR reads, gives a single entry per CDR3 protein. There are a few hundred thousand distinct CDR3 sequences in the sample; less than 50% occur only once, and 9.5% to 15% lies in the top ten. The V and J ends lost 5 bases and 4 bases, in that order; junction bases with no gene match: 6. The CDR3 extends over 14 amino acids. Germline V gene sequence: CDR1 SGHVS, CDR2 FNYEAQ. As regards this clonotype: Its antigen is currently unknown.

Sequencing was done on a sample of glioma tissue, nonneoplastic brain tissue, or PBMCs (not recorded which). The TCR originated in a human donor with low-grade glioma or glioblastoma, undergoing nonglioma brain surgery, or in good health (not recorded which). The chain combines TRBV7-6 with TRBJ2-7, with TRBD2 matching over 9 bases. The CDR3 spells CASSTASGIYEQYF. CDR3 DNA: TGTGCCAGCAGCACGGCTAGCGGGATATACGAGCAGTACTTC.